The 31 T cell receptor beta chains below come from one sample, sequenced in a study of blood T cell repertoires in COVID-19 (dated by TCRdb to 2020 to 2022). Receptor libraries were prepared by the immunoSEQ multiplex PCR assay. TCRdb provides this immuneACCESS table in a form limited to in-frame rearrangements. Some clones are lacking; in checked studies, under half of them reflect an unresolved V gene, and why the rest are absent is not known. The sample yields just under 250,000 clones; approximately 83% were counted once. Of the sample, less than 4% is held by the ten largest clones. Material: peripheral blood. The receptor set was obtained from a woman in her twenties or thirties who had recovered from COVID-19.

This chain uses TRBV4-1 with TRBJ2-5, with D possibly matching TRBD1 (6 bases). Germline loops: CDR1 MGHRA, CDR2 YSYEKL. V was cut by 2 bases and J by 5 bases, with 21 bases left in between. The CDR3 runs to 17 residues. The DNA for the CDR3 is TGCGCCAGCAGCCAATCTGCTGCTGGGGGCGCCGGGGAGACCCAGTACTTC. Encoded protein: CASSQSAAGGAGETQYF.

This clone was seen ten or more times. The chain is built from TRBV10-2 and TRBJ2-3; TRBD1 agrees at 8 bases. Germline trimming cut 7 bases from V and 6 bases from J; bases unmatched to any gene: 6. Looked up from germline, CDR1 is WSHSY and CDR2 is SAAADI. The CDR3 runs to 13 residues. The CDR3 sequence: CASTQGDGDTQYF. The CDR3 bases are TGCGCCAGCACACAGGGGGATGGGGATACGCAGTATTTT.

This chain links TRBV9 with TRBJ1-6; D is perhaps TRBD1 (5 bases). V was trimmed by 3 bases and J by 0 bases, leaving 16 bases between them. The CDR3 loop spans 18 amino acids. Per the germline V gene, CDR1 is SGDLS and CDR2 is YYNGEE. CDR3 amino acids: CASSAEGWGSSYNSPLHF. CDR3 nucleotide sequence: TGTGCCAGCAGCGCGGAGGGGTGGGGAAGCTCCTATAATTCACCCCTCCACTTT.

The chain employs TRBV19 and TRBJ2-3; TRBD2 matches at 10 bases. The V and J ends lost 4 bases and 7 bases, in that order; junction bases with no gene match: 11. The germline V gene encodes CDR1 LNHDA and CDR2 SQIVND (reference sequence). CDR3 size: 16 residues. This CDR3 reads CASSTQSGGAVNTQYF. In nucleotides, the CDR3 is TGTGCCAGTAGTACTCAAAGCGGGGGGGCCGTAAATACGCAGTATTTT.

CDR3 nucleotide sequence: TGTGCCAGCAGCTTGCTTGGGGCGGGGGGGAGCACAGATACGCAGTATTTT. The encoded protein is CASSLLGAGGSTDTQYF. J is TRBJ2-3 and V is TRBV11-2, with TRBD2 matching 9 bases. This CDR3 contains 17 residues. Germline V gene data show CDR1 as SGHAT and CDR2 as FQNNGV. Unmatched junction bases numbered 7, after V lost 3 bases and J lost 0 bases.

The chain recombines TRBV5-1 with TRBJ2-1; 7 bases are a match to TRBD1. CDR3 size: 13 residues. Germline V lookup: CDR1 SGHRS, CDR2 YFSETQ. Germline trimming cut 5 bases from V and 7 bases from J; bases unmatched to any gene: 6. CDR3 region: CASSEQGVNEQFF. DNA for the CDR3: TGCGCCAGCAGTGAGCAGGGGGTAAATGAGCAGTTCTTC.

The chain links TRBV6-5 to TRBJ2-7; D unresolved. CDR1 is MNHEY and CDR2 is SVGAGI in the germline V gene. The V and J ends lost 8 bases and 1 base respectively, with 6 bases between them. The CDR3 spans 11 residues. Here the CDR3 reads CASLFSYEQYF. In DNA, the CDR3 is TGTGCCAGCTTATTTTCCTACGAGCAGTACTTC.

The CDR3: CSASPTDYGYTF. Here the CDR3 DNA reads TGCAGTGCTAGTCCGACAGACTATGGCTACACCTTC. J is TRBJ1-2 and V is TRBV20-1, with D perhaps TRBD1 (5 bases). Trimming took off 3 bases at V and 3 bases at J, with 8 bases between the two ends. The CDR3 totals 12 residues. Germline CDR1 and CDR2: DFQATT and SNEGSKA (reference sequence).

The chain recombines TRBV5-1 with TRBJ2-7; maybe TRBD2 (5 bases). Germline assignment: CDR1 SGHRS and CDR2 YFSETQ. The V and J ends lost 4 bases and 1 base respectively, with 15 bases between them. There are 15 residues in the CDR3. For the CDR3, the DNA is TGCGCCAGCAGCCGAGGGATGGTCTCTTCCTACGAGCAGTACTTC. Its translation: CASSRGMVSSYEQYF.

The chain has TRBV19 and TRBJ2-3; 10 positions match TRBD1. Looked up from germline, CDR1 is LNHDA and CDR2 is SQIVND (reference sequence). J lost 9 bases, V lost 4 bases, and 10 bases had no gene match. The CDR3 loop spans 15 amino acids. CDR3 sequence reads: CASSNWDRGSGTQYF. For the CDR3, the DNA is TGTGCCAGTAGTAACTGGGACAGGGGATCTGGGACGCAGTATTTT. Looking up the rest from reference TRBV19 and TRBJ2-3 gives the full variable domain: DGGITQSPKYLFRKEGQNVTLSCEQNLNHDAMYWYRQDPGQGLRLIYYSQIVNDFQKGDIAEGYSVSREKKESFPLTVTSAQKNPTAFYLCASSNWDRGSGTQYFGPGTRLTVL.

This sequence joins TRBV6-5 and TRBJ2-7; 13 positions agree with TRBD2. The germline V gene encodes CDR1 MNHEY and CDR2 SVGAGI. This CDR3 is built from 15 residues. After removal of 6 bases from V and 2 bases from J, the junction contained 4 bases not matched to a gene. CDR3 in DNA: TGTGCCAGCAGGCGGACTAGCGGGGGTCCCTACGAGCAGTACTTC. Translating it yields CASRRTSGGPYEQYF.

This chain joins TRBV3-1 (or the pseudogene TRBV3-2) and TRBJ2-7; 11 positions match TRBD1. Unmatched junction bases numbered 4, after V lost 4 bases and J lost 5 bases. CDR1 LGHDT and CDR2 YNNKEL come from the germline V gene (reference sequence). The CDR3 totals 14 residues. Here the CDR3 DNA reads TGTGCCAGCAGCCCGGGACAGGGGGGGGACGAGCAGTACTTC. Its translation: CASSPGQGGDEQYF.

The gene calls are TRBV6-6 and TRBJ2-7; 8 bases are shared with TRBD1. V shed 0 bases and J 1 base; nucleotides not matched to a gene: 5. The germline V gene has CDR1 MNHNY and CDR2 SVGAGI (reference sequence). The CDR3 is made up of 16 amino acids. In DNA, the CDR3 is TGTGCCAGCAGTTACTCCGAGACAGGGGTATCCTACGAGCAGTACTTC. It yields the protein CASSYSETGVSYEQYF.

The table lists this clone with a few counts. The V call is TRBV12-5, the J call TRBJ1-2, with 9 nucleotides matching TRBD1. Trimming cost V 0 bases and J 5 bases; bases outside gene matches: 10. Germline V gene data show CDR1 as LGHNT and CDR2 as FRNRAP. The CDR3 runs to 17 residues. CDR3 residues: CASGLVPSGQGWYGYTF. CDR3 nucleotides: TGTGCTAGTGGTTTGGTACCCAGTGGACAGGGGTGGTATGGCTACACCTTC.

This chain joins TRBV30 and TRBJ2-1; TRBD2 agrees at 9 bases. Germline V gene data show CDR1 as GTSNPN and CDR2 as SVGIG (reference sequence). The CDR3 length is 13 residues. Losses at the gene ends were 2 bases for V and 9 bases for J; bases not matched to a gene: 5. The CDR3 nucleotides read TGTGCCTGGAGTAATAGCGGGGGAGGTGAGCAGTTCTTC. Translated, it gives CAWSNSGGGEQFF. Full variable domain (missing parts from reference TRBV30 and TRBJ2-1): SQTIHQWPATLVQPVGSPLSLECTVEGTSNPNLYWYRQAAGRGLQLLFYSVGIGQISSEVPQNLSASRPQDRQFILSSKKLLLSDSGFYLCAWSNSGGGEQFFGPGTRLTVL.

This clone was detected only a few times. The V gene is TRBV4-2, the J gene TRBJ1-2, with a possible D match to TRBD1 (6 bases). Trimming took off 4 bases at V and 4 bases at J, with 19 bases between the two ends. Germline CDR1 LGHNA, CDR2 YNFKEQ. The CDR3 runs 16 residues. The CDR3 nucleotides are TGTGCCAGCAGCCCGAACGCCGCACAGGGCTCCTATGGCTACACCTTC. It codes for CASSPNAAQGSYGYTF.

This chain uses TRBV11-2 with TRBJ2-7, with TRBD2 matching 13 bases. The ends lost 9 bases at V and 0 bases at J; junction bases unmatched: 8. This CDR3 comprises 16 residues. Germline CDR1 reads SGHAT; CDR2 reads FQNNGV. DNA of the CDR3: TGTGCCAGTGAACCGGGACTAGCGGGGAGCTCCTACGAGCAGTACTTC. Its protein is CASEPGLAGSSYEQYF.

V usage is TRBV12-3 or TRBV12-4 and J usage is TRBJ1-5; D unclear. V dropped 2 bases and J dropped 6 bases, with 5 bases sitting between them. The CDR3 runs to 12 residues. CDR3 in amino acids: CASSLRGQPQHF. DNA of the CDR3: TGTGCCAGCAGTTTACGAGGTCAGCCCCAGCATTTT.

The rearrangement joins TRBV14 to TRBJ2-5, with 7 bases lining up with TRBD1. The germline V gene encodes CDR1 SGHDN and CDR2 FVKESK. Unmatched junction bases numbered 10, after V lost 4 bases and J lost 5 bases. The CDR3 has 15 amino acids. This chain's CDR3 is CASSRSTGVGETQYF. The CDR3 DNA reads TGTGCCAGCAGCCGTTCCACAGGGGTTGGGGAGACCCAGTACTTC.

The chain has TRBV15 and TRBJ1-4; D is unresolved. Trimming shortened V by 1 base and J by 0 bases, and 21 bases separated the two germline ends. Germline V lookup: CDR1 LNHNV, CDR2 YYDKDF (reference sequence). CDR3 length: 20 residues. CDR3 region: CATSRVPARSAMATNEKLFF. In DNA, the CDR3 is TGTGCCACCAGCAGAGTGCCGGCTAGGTCGGCCATGGCAACTAATGAAAAACTGTTTTTT. The full variable domain, completed using reference TRBV15 and TRBJ1-4, is DAMVIQNPRYQVTQFGKPVTLSCSQTLNHNVMYWYQQKSSQAPKLLFHYYDKDFNNEADTPDNFQSRRPNTSFCFLDIRSPGLGDTAMYLCATSRVPARSAMATNEKLFFGSGTQLSVL.

V is TRBV6-1 and J is TRBJ2-7; a weak D match, TRBD2 (6 bases). Trimming removed 1 base at V and 1 base at J, with 8 bases between. The V gene's germline CDR1 is MNHNS and CDR2 SASEGT. The CDR3 is made up of 14 amino acids. CDR3 bases: TGTGCCAGCAGTGAAGTCGCGGGATCCTACGAGCAGTACTTC. Amino acids: CASSEVAGSYEQYF.

This chain uses TRBV7-2 with TRBJ1-6, with 7 bases aligning to TRBD1. The CDR3 is made up of 16 amino acids. Germline CDR1 is SGHTA and CDR2 is FQGNSA. V gave up 4 bases and J gave up 6 bases; unmatched junction bases: 9. The DNA for the CDR3 is TGTGCCAGCAGCTCGAGGAGGGGGCTGGGTAATTCACCCCTCCACTTT. Translation: CASSSRRGLGNSPLHF.

The V gene is TRBV12-3 or TRBV12-4, the J gene TRBJ1-1; D not certain. Trimming shortened V by 1 base and J by 5 bases, and 8 bases separated the two germline ends. This CDR3 is 13 amino acids long. The CDR3 DNA follows: TGTGCCAGCAGTTTAGGACGGAGGACTGAAGCTTTCTTT. It codes for CASSLGRRTEAFF.

The rearrangement joins TRBV9 to TRBJ2-5; 8 bases line up with TRBD2. Germline values: CDR1 SGDLS, CDR2 YYNGEE. Trimming took 0 bases from V and 4 from J; bases not matched to a gene: 8. The CDR3 sequence is 16 residues long. CDR3 region: CASSVESRGGLETQYF. The CDR3 DNA follows: TGTGCCAGCAGCGTAGAAAGCCGCGGGGGGTTAGAGACCCAGTACTTC.

V usage is TRBV7-9 and J usage is TRBJ2-7; 8 positions match TRBD1. The V gene's germline CDR1 is SEHNR and CDR2 FQNEAQ (reference sequence). The CDR3 is 13 residues long. V lost 9 bases, J lost 0 bases, and 4 bases stayed unmatched. The CDR3 reads CASGTGSSYEQYF. The CDR3 bases are TGTGCCAGTGGGACAGGTAGCTCCTACGAGCAGTACTTC.

J is TRBJ2-5 and V is TRBV18; 7 positions match TRBD1. Germline V gene sequence: CDR1 KGHSH, CDR2 LQKENI. J gave up 5 bases and V 3 bases, and 9 bases lay outside the gene matches. The CDR3 contains 15 residues. CDR3 in DNA: TGTGCCAGCTCACCCAGACAGGGTGTAGGGGAGACCCAGTACTTC. Translation: CASSPRQGVGETQYF.

This clone has a handful of counts. The chain is built from TRBV6-6 and TRBJ1-5; D gene unclear. CDR3 length: 13 amino acids. CDR1 is MNHNY and CDR2 is SVGAGI in the germline V gene (reference sequence). The ends were cut back, 6 bases at V and 5 bases at J, with 11 bases in the middle. CDR3 in amino acids: CASSRRRDQPQHF. The CDR3 DNA reads as TGTGCCAGCAGCCGGCGTCGGGATCAGCCCCAGCATTTT.

The CDR3 coding sequence is TGTGCCAGCAGCTTATCCCTTGCGAGCTCCTACAATGAGCAGTTCTTC. Translating it yields CASSLSLASSYNEQFF. This rearrangement joins TRBV7-9 to TRBJ2-1, with D hard to call. Germline CDR1 and CDR2: SEHNR and FQNEAQ (reference sequence). The CDR3 sequence is 16 residues long. The V and J ends lost 2 bases and 0 bases respectively, with 11 bases between them.

V usage is TRBV15 and J usage is TRBJ2-4; 8 bases align to TRBD1. Unmatched junction bases numbered 8, after V lost 4 bases and J lost 0 bases. This CDR3 has 17 residues. CDR1 and CDR2 (germline): LNHNV, YYDKDF (reference sequence). The CDR3 DNA is TGTGCCACCAGCAACGTAGTCGGACAGGGAGCCAAAAACATTCAGTACTTC. Translation: CATSNVVGQGAKNIQYF.

The chain uses TRBV18 and TRBJ1-2; D not resolved. There are 15 residues in the CDR3. The germline V gene has CDR1 KGHSH and CDR2 LQKENI. V lost 3 bases and J lost 0, with 11 bases in between. For the CDR3, the DNA is TGTGCCAGCTCACCTCGGGTCACGACTAACTATGGCTACACCTTC. Encoded protein: CASSPRVTTNYGYTF. Complete variable domain (other parts from reference TRBV18 and TRBJ1-2): NAGVMQNPRHLVRRRGQEARLRCSPMKGHSHVYWYRQLPEEGLKFMVYLQKENIIDESGMPKERFSAEFPKEGPSILRIQQVVRGDSAAYFCASSPRVTTNYGYTFGSGTRLTVV.

V gene TRBV19 combines with J gene TRBJ2-6; no clear D. The V and J ends lost 0 bases and 0 bases respectively, with 9 bases between them. The CDR3 has 17 amino acids. The germline V gene has CDR1 LNHDA and CDR2 SQIVND (reference sequence). The CDR3 loop reads CASSIDRLSSGANVLTF. In DNA, the CDR3 is TGTGCCAGTAGTATAGACAGGCTTAGCTCTGGGGCCAACGTCCTGACTTTC.